Below, one T cell receptor beta chain is given with its context. Its antigen is unidentified. Using immunoSEQ multiplex PCR, the repertoire was profiled, and TCRdb retains in-frame clones only, with some absent. The repertoire holds 95,000 to 150,000 clones, with roughly 92% as singletons. The sample belongs to a study of T cell responses to AZD1222 COVID-19 vaccine. On the study more broadly: Second-dose intervals near 4 or 12 weeks were combined.

The CDR3 is 14 amino acids. Germline CDR1 and CDR2: MNHEY and SVGAGI. V gave up 0 bases and J gave up 7 bases, with 10 bases separating them. The study, taken as a whole, reports: Of the AZD1222 recipients, only five to seven were seropositive at baseline. Spike was spanned by vaccine-associated CD4 TCRs, which were dominant at 160-218 and 743-854.

This material consisted of peripheral blood, taken on day 0 of AZD1222 vaccination. The receptor comes from an adult in good health. The chain employs TRBV6-5 and TRBJ2-4, with unresolved D. The DNA of the CDR3 is TGTGCCAGCAGTTACTCGGGTACGAGGAACATTCAGTACTTC. Residues: CASSYSGTRNIQYF.